Each of the 28 T cell receptor beta chains below was sequenced from the same sample in a study of cytotoxic CD8 clonotypes in ibrutinib-treated CLL. The table came from immunoSEQ multiplex PCR; TCRdb's copy has only in-frame clones and leaves some out. The top ten clones hold around 7.7% of a sample with fewer than 25,000 clones, roughly four fifths of them seen once. Sequenced here: PBMCs, sampled before ibrutinib treatment. These receptors were taken from a human donor with chronic lymphocytic leukemia.

The chain joins TRBV7-2 to TRBJ1-1, with D unresolved. Trimming left V 4 bases short and J 1 base short, with 10 bases between. The CDR3 runs to 14 residues. Germline V gene lookup returns CDR1 SGHTA and CDR2 FQGNSA. DNA for the CDR3: TGTGCCAGCAGCTCGCGGGGAGGGAACACTGAAGCTTTCTTT. Translated: CASSSRGGNTEAFF.

The rearrangement uses TRBV7-3 and TRBJ2-3; 14 bases map to TRBD2. CDR3 length: 16 amino acids. V was clipped by 5 bases and J by 6 bases; unmatched bases: 7. Germline values: CDR1 SGHTA, CDR2 FQGTGA. The CDR3 DNA reads TGTGCCAGCAGCCAGGGACTAGCGGGAGTCGGGGATACGCAGTATTTT. This encodes CASSQGLAGVGDTQYF.

There are a few counts of this clone. V is TRBV30 and J is TRBJ1-5, with D perhaps TRBD1 (5 bases). Trimming stripped 1 base from V and 3 bases from J, with 7 bases between. Germline assignment: CDR1 GTSNPN and CDR2 SVGIG (reference sequence). The CDR3 contains 13 residues. As DNA, the CDR3 is TGTGCCTGGAGTGACAGGATCAATCAGCCCCAGCATTTT. It encodes CAWSDRINQPQHF.

This clone was found a few times. The V gene is TRBV4-1, the J gene TRBJ1-2; a weak D match, TRBD1 (5 bases). V lost 4 bases, J lost 2 bases, and 14 bases lay in between. The CDR3 spans 15 residues. From germline, CDR1 is MGHRA and CDR2 YSYEKL. The CDR3: CASSPSPRDNYGYTF. CDR3 nucleotides: TGCGCCAGCAGCCCGTCCCCCAGGGACAACTATGGCTACACCTTC.

The chain uses TRBV6-5 and TRBJ1-1; D remains unclear. Trimming took off 10 bases at V and 1 base at J, with 13 bases between the two ends. Looked up from germline, CDR1 is MNHEY and CDR2 is SVGAGI. The CDR3 contains 13 residues. CDR3 nucleotide sequence: TGTGCCACCCAGGACGGTCCGAACACTGAAGCTTTCTTT. Its translation: CATQDGPNTEAFF.

To note about this clone: Its ends do not fully match the called genes, so a read error is possible. The rearrangement uses TRBV7-7 and TRBJ2-6; no clear D. Germline CDR1 is SSHAT and CDR2 is FNYEAQ (reference sequence). This CDR3 has 16 residues. The CDR3: CASSLRAGSGANVLTF. The CDR3 DNA reads as TGTGCTAGCAGCTTAAGGGCCGGCTCTGGGGCCAACGTCCTGACTTTC.

In its sample, this clone was seen a few times. The V call is TRBV27, the J call TRBJ1-4; no definite D call. Trimming pared 0 bases from V and 8 bases from J, leaving 10 bases between. The CDR3 consists of 14 residues. Germline assignment: CDR1 MNHEY and CDR2 SMNVEV (reference sequence). The chain's CDR3 is CASSLSRGGEKLFF. The CDR3 bases are TGTGCCAGCAGTTTATCCAGAGGAGGAGAAAAACTGTTTTTT.

The chain links TRBV7-9 to TRBJ1-1, with D unresolved. V lost 2 bases and J 4 bases, leaving 5 bases between the germline ends. There are 12 residues in the CDR3. Germline CDR1 and CDR2: SEHNR and FQNEAQ (reference sequence). In DNA, the CDR3 is TGTGCCAGCAGCTTACGGGGCACTGAAGCTTTCTTT. It yields the protein CASSLRGTEAFF. Using reference TRBV7-9 and TRBJ1-1 for the parts outside the CDR3, the full variable domain is DTGVSQNPRHKITKRGQNVTFRCDPISEHNRLYWYRQTLGQGPEFLTYFQNEAQLEKSRLLSDRFSAERPKGSFSTLEIQRTEQGDSAMYLCASSLRGTEAFFGQGTRLTVV.

This clone has a handful of counts. The J gene is TRBJ2-7, the V gene TRBV6-5; the match to TRBD2 covers 7 bases. V lost 7 bases to trimming and J lost 4 bases; unmatched junction nucleotides: 13. The CDR3 sequence is 15 residues long. Germline lookup yields CDR1 MNHEY and CDR2 SVGAGI. The DNA of the CDR3 is TGTGCCAGCAAATGGCTAGCGGAGGCCTCATACGAGCAGTACTTC. Its protein product is CASKWLAEASYEQYF.

The rearrangement uses TRBV6-5 and TRBJ1-2; D not certain. Germline CDR1 MNHEY, CDR2 SVGAGI. This CDR3 contains 13 residues. Trimming removed 6 bases from V and 4 bases from J, with 12 bases in between. The CDR3 sequence is CASRPGSLYGYTF. The CDR3 DNA reads as TGTGCCAGCAGGCCCGGGAGCCTCTATGGCTACACCTTC.

The V call is TRBV6-6, the J call TRBJ2-7; maybe TRBD2 (6 bases). Trimming removed 7 bases at V and 0 bases at J, with 16 bases between. The length of the CDR3 is 15 residues. Germline assignment: CDR1 MNHNY and CDR2 SVGAGI (reference sequence). CDR3 coding DNA: TGTGCCAGCACCGATAGCGGTTTTAGCTCCTACGAGCAGTACTTC. This sequence encodes CASTDSGFSSYEQYF.

This clone was detected once. Written as DNA, the CDR3 is TGTGCCAGCAGTGAGTGGACCGGGACTATGGACGGGGAGCTGTTTTTT. Encoded protein: CASSEWTGTMDGELFF. The rearrangement uses TRBV6-1 and TRBJ2-2, with 7 nucleotides matching TRBD2. Trimming removed 3 bases from V and 7 bases from J; junction bases left unmatched: 11. There are 16 residues in the CDR3. The germline V gene has CDR1 MNHNS and CDR2 SASEGT.

The chain links TRBV27 to TRBJ1-1; the D is unclear. The V end was cut by 4 bases, the J end by 3 bases, with 9 bases between. The CDR3 is 13 amino acids. Germline V gives CDR1 MNHEY, CDR2 SMNVEV (reference sequence). This chain's CDR3 is CASSSYSYTEAFF. Here the CDR3 DNA reads TGTGCCAGCAGTTCCTACTCCTACACTGAAGCTTTCTTT.

The chain uses TRBV11-2 and TRBJ1-6; 7 nucleotides agree with TRBD1. Per the germline V gene, CDR1 is SGHAT and CDR2 is FQNNGV. The CDR3 contains 15 residues. With 6 bases clipped from V and 7 bases from J, the junction kept 9 bases outside the gene matches. CDR3 in amino acids: CASRARTGPNSPLHF. For the CDR3, the DNA is TGTGCCAGCAGAGCACGGACAGGTCCCAATTCACCCCTCCACTTT.

This chain joins TRBV28 and TRBJ1-5, with a weak D call TRBD1 (5 bases). CDR1 is MDHEN and CDR2 is SYDVKM in the germline V gene. V lost 5 bases to trimming and J lost 2 bases, with 16 bases between them. This CDR3 region has 16 residues. CDR3 amino acids: CASSPTGVGGNQPQHF. The CDR3 DNA is TGTGCCAGCAGTCCCACAGGAGTCGGTGGCAATCAGCCCCAGCATTTT.

The chain combines TRBV7-2 with TRBJ2-7; D may correspond to TRBD1 or TRBD2 (5 bases each). Germline CDR1 SGHTA, CDR2 FQGNSA. Trimming stripped 3 bases from V and 0 bases from J, with 12 bases between. The CDR3 has 15 amino acids. For the CDR3, the DNA is TGTGCCAGCAGCTTCTTTGCAGGGACCTCCTACGAGCAGTACTTC. Its protein is CASSFFAGTSYEQYF. Complete variable domain (other parts from reference TRBV7-2 and TRBJ2-7): GAGVSQSPSNKVTEKGKDVELRCDPISGHTALYWYRQSLGQGLEFLIYFQGNSAPDKSGLPSDRFSAERTGGSVSTLTIQRTQQEDSAVYLCASSFFAGTSYEQYFGPGTRLTVT.

The rearrangement links TRBV27 to TRBJ2-1; D unclear. V was cut by 1 base and J by 0 bases, with 4 bases left in between. There are 14 residues in the CDR3. CDR1 and CDR2 (germline): MNHEY, SMNVEV (reference sequence). Here the CDR3 reads CASSLYSSYNEQFF. As DNA, the CDR3 is TGTGCCAGCAGTTTATACAGCTCCTACAATGAGCAGTTCTTC.

This chain uses TRBV28 with TRBJ1-3; 12 bases match TRBD1. Per germline, CDR1 MDHEN and CDR2 SYDVKM. The V gene end was trimmed by 6 bases and the J gene end by 4 bases; junction bases not matched to a gene: 10. This CDR3 is 17 amino acids long. The CDR3 DNA follows: TGTGCCAGCAGCCCATTGGGACAGGGGGCGTCCGGAAACACCATATATTTT. This translates into CASSPLGQGASGNTIYF.

The chain employs TRBV9 and TRBJ2-2; the D gene is possibly TRBD1 (6 bases). The CDR3 contains 13 residues. Trimming left V 4 bases short and J 5 bases short, with 9 bases between. Germline V CDR1 and CDR2: SGDLS, YYNGEE. CDR3 DNA sequence: TGTGCCAGCAGCCCGCAGGGGACCGGGGAGCTGTTTTTT. It codes for CASSPQGTGELFF.

In this sample, this clone turned up once. The rearrangement joins TRBV28 to TRBJ1-3; 10 nucleotides align to TRBD1. Trimming took 6 bases from V and 7 from J; bases not matched to a gene: 9. Germline assignment: CDR1 MDHEN and CDR2 SYDVKM. The CDR3 is made up of 15 amino acids. The CDR3 here is CASSRGTGAWNTIYF. The CDR3 nucleotides are TGTGCCAGCAGCCGAGGGACAGGGGCATGGAACACCATATATTTT.

The V and J genes are TRBV7-2 and TRBJ2-2; D unresolved. V gave up 2 bases and J gave up 2 bases, with 9 bases separating them. The CDR3 contains 15 residues. Germline CDR1 reads SGHTA; CDR2 reads FQGNSA. CDR3 sequence reads: CASSLSIGNTGELFF. The DNA for the CDR3 is TGTGCCAGCAGCTTATCTATCGGTAACACCGGGGAGCTGTTTTTT.

The chain carries TRBV5-1 and TRBJ1-5, with D perhaps TRBD1 (6 bases). Germline loops: CDR1 SGHRS, CDR2 YFSETQ. The CDR3 contains 14 residues. The germline V and J ends were trimmed by 1 base and 4 bases, with 9 bases remaining between them. CDR3 residues: CASSLTGRNQPQHF. The CDR3 coding sequence is TGCGCCAGCAGCTTGACAGGGCGAAATCAGCCCCAGCATTTT.

This clone was seen a handful of times. The chain recombines TRBV5-6 with TRBJ1-6; a possible D gene is TRBD1 (5 bases). This CDR3 spans 11 amino acids. Deletions cut 0 bases from V and 13 bases from J, with 5 bases between. Looked up from germline, CDR1 is SGHDT and CDR2 is YYEEEE. CDR3 in amino acids: CASSLGGPLHF. CDR3 DNA: TGTGCCAGCAGCTTGGGGGGGCCCCTCCACTTT.

The rearrangement uses TRBV6-1 and TRBJ2-1; D tentatively fits TRBD1 or TRBD2 (5 bases each). This CDR3 has 14 residues. V lost 2 bases to trimming and J lost 8 bases, with 13 bases between them. Germline V gene lookup returns CDR1 MNHNS and CDR2 SASEGT. The CDR3 loop reads CASSETPRGDEQFF. DNA of the CDR3: TGTGCCAGCAGTGAAACTCCCCGAGGGGATGAGCAGTTCTTC.

The chain couples TRBV7-3 to TRBJ2-1; 13 bases agree with TRBD2. There are 14 residues in the CDR3. Per the germline V gene, CDR1 is SGHTA and CDR2 is FQGTGA. V lost 3 bases to trimming and J lost 8 bases; unmatched junction nucleotides: 1. CDR3: CASSLGLAGYEQFF. CDR3 DNA sequence: TGTGCCAGCAGCTTGGGACTAGCGGGATATGAGCAGTTCTTC.

The V and J genes are TRBV13 and TRBJ2-3; D gene uncertain. Germline CDR1 reads PRHDT; CDR2 reads FYEKMQ (reference sequence). V shed 4 bases and J shed 4 bases, with 6 bases lying between them. The CDR3 length is 12 residues. CDR3 region: CASSSVPDTQYF. CDR3 sequence (DNA): TGTGCCAGCAGCTCGGTTCCAGATACGCAGTATTTT.

The rearrangement links TRBV9 to TRBJ1-6; D is possibly TRBD1 (6 bases). CDR1 SGDLS and CDR2 YYNGEE come from the germline V gene. V shed 1 base and J shed 8 bases, with 16 bases lying between them. The CDR3 covers 16 residues. The CDR3 protein is CASSVLGRPGDSPLHF. DNA of the CDR3: TGTGCCAGCAGCGTACTCGGGCGCCCAGGGGATTCACCCCTCCACTTT.

The V gene is TRBV19, the J gene TRBJ2-2, with D uncertain. The CDR3 loop spans 13 amino acids. Between the trimmed V and J ends, which lost 7 bases and 2 bases, there was a span of 8 bases. Germline-derived CDR1 and CDR2 are LNHDA and SQIVND (reference sequence). The CDR3 DNA reads TGTGCCAGTAACGGCATCAACACCGGGGAGCTGTTTTTT. It translates to CASNGINTGELFF.